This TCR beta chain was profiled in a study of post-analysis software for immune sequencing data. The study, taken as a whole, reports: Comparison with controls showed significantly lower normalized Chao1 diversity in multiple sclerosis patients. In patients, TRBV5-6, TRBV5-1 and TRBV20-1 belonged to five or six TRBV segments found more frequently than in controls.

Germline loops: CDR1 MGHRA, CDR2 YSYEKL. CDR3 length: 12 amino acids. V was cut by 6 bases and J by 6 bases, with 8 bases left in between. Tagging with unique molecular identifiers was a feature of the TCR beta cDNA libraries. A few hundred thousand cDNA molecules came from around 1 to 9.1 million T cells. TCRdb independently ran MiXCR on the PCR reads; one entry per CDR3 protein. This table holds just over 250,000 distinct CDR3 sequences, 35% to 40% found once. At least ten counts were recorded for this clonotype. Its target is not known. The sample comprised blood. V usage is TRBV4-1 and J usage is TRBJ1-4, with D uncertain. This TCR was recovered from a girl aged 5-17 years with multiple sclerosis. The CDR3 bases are TGCGCCAGCAGGGGCAGGCATGAAAAACTGTTTTTT. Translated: CASRGRHEKLFF.